This T cell receptor beta chain was captured by sequencing in a study of Tregs in tolerant kidney transplant recipients (dated by TCRdb to about 2019). In the study overall: The study applied TCRbeta sequencing to find donor-specific regulatory T cells before combined kidney and bone marrow transplantation and then followed those same cells after transplant. In a few healthy controls, several methods of expanding Tregs specific for an allogeneic donor were compared by TCRbeta repertoire sequencing.

General conclusions and limits of the study: The study was constrained by small patient numbers, and validation of the findings is required in larger populations and under other immunosuppression protocols. Biological reproducibility was not examined directly, but technical replication error appeared to be minimal. Expanding Tregs with activated donor B cells appeared to identify the most biologically relevant and donor-specific TCRbeta repertoire.

In the case of this clone: It lacks a known antigen. No much larger clonotype is one base removed from it; base qualities were not supplied.

The germline V gene (reference sequence) gives CDR1 as LNHDA and CDR2 as SQIVND. The V and J ends are trimmed by 4 bases and 3 bases, leaving 19 bases between them. The CDR3 covers 16 residues, taking in both the cysteine and the phenylalanine. Only CDR3 DNA remains: 48 bases, in frame from the first base. Unstimulated Tregs (CD4+CD25+CD127-), CD4+ non-Tregs (CD4+CD25-), CD4 and CD8 cells were FACS-sorted from thawed PBMCs. Healthy control blood was obtained either as purchased buffy coats or from healthy volunteers. Healthy control blood was separated into PBMCs by Ficoll density gradient and cryopreserved, and patient PBMCs were collected both before and after transplant. For TCRbeta CDR3 sequencing, genomic DNA from the sorted cells was extracted using the QIAGEN DNeasy Blood and Tissue Kit. High-throughput TCRbeta CDR3 sequencing, which included PCR amplification with bias correction and internal controls, was done commercially through immunoSEQ. The source study handled its data this way. A unique productive TCRbeta sequence was defined by the CDR3 nucleotide sequence when primers matched, and otherwise by the CDR3 amino acid sequence together with the Vbeta and Jbeta genes. Sorting error was corrected by removing sequences shared between sorted populations at a frequency ratio of 2:1 or less, and the remaining shared sequences were assigned to the higher population. A sequence counted as donor-reactive if, in CFSE-low cells, the sequence had a frequency of at least 0.01% and was expanded at least 5-fold compared with unstimulated cells. Repertoire divergence was quantified by Jensen-Shannon divergence using the top 100 TCRbeta sequences ranked by frequency. For any sample with multiple sequencing runs, sorting error was corrected in each run separately before the runs were pooled. The clones in this table, taken by TCRdb from immuneACCESS, are in-frame only. Not every clone is retained; where verified, under half of the shortfall comes from an unresolved V gene, and the cause of the rest is unknown. That table gives V, J and clone size, and the DNA gave D and trimming. The sample table holds 85,000 to 90,000 clones, of which approximately 90% were seen once. The ten largest clones capture 4.5% to 5% of the sample.

Sequencing was done on a sample of CD8+ T cells from blood. The chain was built from TRBV19 and TRBJ2-7, with the identity of the D gene unclear. The TCR originated in a human donor in good health. The CDR3 region: CASSNSAHVVLYEQYF. The sequenced DNA is TGTGCCAGTAGTAACAGTGCGCACGTGGTACTCTACGAGCAGTACTTC. Supplemented by the reference TRBV19 and TRBJ2-7 proteins around the CDR3, the complete variable domain is DGGITQSPKYLFRKEGQNVTLSCEQNLNHDAMYWYRQDPGQGLRLIYYSQIVNDFQKGDIAEGYSVSREKKESFPLTVTSAQKNPTAFYLCASSNSAHVVLYEQYFGPGTRLTVT.